This TCR beta chain was identified in a study of T cells in Graves' hyperthyroidism and ophthalmopathy (dated by TCRdb to between 2018 and 2020). Describing the broader study: Peripheral blood samples were taken at the time of initial diagnosis, prior to any treatment. To identify TCR V-J signatures that set the groups apart, the researchers used a discovery cohort of about a hundred patients, made up of about 44 with Graves' ophthalmopathy and some 55 with stable Graves' hyperthyroidism. TCR Vbeta CDR3 sequencing of approximately 140 peripheral blood samples (around 45 ophthalmopathy, roughly 72 hyperthyroidism and approximately 17 progressor patients) is reported in the paper. For training and testing, the 100 or so patients in the discovery cohort were randomly divided in a 7:3 ratio. After sampling, hyperthyroidism patients received methimazole starting at 30 mg daily, and ophthalmopathy patients received high-dose intravenous methylprednisolone. Whether ophthalmopathy could be predicted prospectively was tested in an independent validation cohort made up of approximately 19 hyperthyroidism patients plus 17 patients who later progressed to ophthalmopathy. In several Graves' hyperthyroidism patients, the study also compared T-cell repertoires from thyroid tissue with T-cell repertoires from blood.

CDR1 and CDR2 (LNHDA, SQIVND) derive from the germline V gene (reference sequence). Compared with germline, V lacks 9 bases and J lacks 3 bases; bases without a gene match: 15. The CDR3, cysteine through phenylalanine, is 16 amino acids long. Just CDR3 DNA is preserved here, 48 bases in frame from base 1. Stable Graves' hyperthyroidism was defined as the absence of progression to ophthalmopathy over 18 months of follow-up. Hyperthyroidism patients were aged 18 to 65 years and newly diagnosed, with disease duration of less than 2 months. The study excluded patients with uncontrolled infections, other autoimmune diseases, pregnancy or lactation. Clinical symptoms, serum thyroxine and TRAb, thyroid ultrasound, and orbital computed tomography formed the basis for the diagnoses. Ficoll-Paque density gradient centrifugation was used to isolate PBMCs from about 9 ml of fresh peripheral blood. Total RNA was extracted using Trizol reagent, and RNA quality was assessed on an Agilent 2100 Bioanalyzer.

Comments on this clonotype: What this receptor recognizes is not known. No much larger clonotype is one base removed from it; base qualities were not supplied.

What the study reported, not specific to this receptor: Most expanded thyroid clonotypes (frequency above 0.001) were also detected in blood, a finding suggesting that blood repertoires may reflect thyroid immune responses. During validation, the model predicted progression to ophthalmopathy a median of about 6.5 months ahead of onset, with around 70% sensitivity and 72% to 80% specificity. A 13 V-J signature model separated ophthalmopathy from stable hyperthyroidism, with around 91% sensitivity and roughly 81% specificity in cross-validation and 80%/75% in testing. No statistical method was used to set the sample size in advance, and investigators knew the group allocation.

The TCR beta CDR3 regions were amplified from RNA transcripts. The first round of RT-PCR for the TCR CDR3 was performed with the HTBI primer set and the Qiagen OneStep RT-PCR kit. A second multiplex PCR round built the libraries, followed by size selection and purification. The libraries were sequenced on an Illumina HiSeq2000 using paired-end 100 bp reads. In the paper's pipeline: SOAPnuke was used to process the raw data, with reads discarded if the reads contained adapters or uncalled bases, had a mean Phred below 15, or lacked an exact constant-primer or identifier match. COPE v1.2.5 was used to merge high-quality paired reads, and clonotypes were defined as unique nucleotide sequences. Clonotypes were aligned to IMGT TRBV, TRBD and TRBJ reference segments using MiTCR v1.1. The analysis included only V-J combinations with a frequency above 0.0001, which together covered approximately 99% of the repertoires. The TCS score was defined as the ratio of F50 (clonal expansion) to E x V (chaos), calculated using BLOSUM62-based TCRdist between CDR3 peptides within each V-J. Welch's t-statistics and random forest reduced roughly 540 V-J features to 13, which were used in a naive Bayes classifier (R e1071). The similarity between thyroid and blood repertoires was quantified using the Morisita-Horn index. TCRdb's own reprocessing of the public reads used fastp at Q25 and MiXCR and kept productive beta chains. All rows with the same CDR3 protein become a single entry with the most common DNA and genes. These V and J calls derive from TCRdb rather than the authors' analysis. This sample gives around 700,000 distinct CDR3 sequences in total; under 45% of them show up just once. The ten largest clones take up around 31% of the sample.

The sequence derives from a woman aged 35 to 49 with Graves' hyperthyroidism. The receptor chain draws on TRBV19 and TRBJ1-1; 8 bases in between match TRBD1. The sample taken for sequencing was blood. The CDR3 sequence is CASLGQGYELDTEAFF. Read as DNA, the sequence is TGTGCCAGCCTAGGACAGGGTTACGAGTTGGACACTGAAGCTTTCTTT. Here the CDR3 is joined to the reference TRBV19 and TRBJ1-1 genes, and the full variable domain is: DGGITQSPKYLFRKEGQNVTLSCEQNLNHDAMYWYRQDPGQGLRLIYYSQIVNDFQKGDIAEGYSVSREKKESFPLTVTSAQKNPTAFYLCASLGQGYELDTEAFFGQGTRLTVV.